Detailed here is one TCR beta chain. These data come from a study of cytomegalovirus exposure and HLA in healthy donors. PCR involved 60 Vbeta and 13 Jbeta primers. The method was immunoSEQ multiplex PCR; TCRdb's version includes in-frame clones alone and lacks a portion of them. Its table lists 45,000 to 65,000 clones. Germline V gene lookup returns CDR1 MNHEY and CDR2 SMNVEV (reference sequence). The CDR3 consists of 15 residues. The sequence came from a man between 18 and 35 years old in good health and CMV-seropositive. Input material: PBMCs. The chain has TRBV27 and TRBJ2-5, with 13 bases fitting TRBD2. The end of the DNA fits TRBJ2-7 better, so the J call may be wrong. CDR3 sequence reads: CASSKLAGGVYEQYF. For the CDR3, the DNA is TGTGCCAGCAGTAAACTAGCGGGAGGGGTCTACGAGCAGTACTTC.